This T cell receptor (beta chain) came from a study of shared clonotypes between healthy human individuals. The authors ran the assay at deep level. Tens of thousands of T cell genomes, or approximately 200 ng DNA, went into the sorted-subset replicate PCRs. Sequenced by immunoSEQ multiplex PCR; TCRdb stores in-frame clones only, minus some. The table has approximately 720,000 clones, 92% seen once. The germline V and J ends were trimmed by 6 bases and 3 bases, with 15 bases remaining between them. This CDR3 spans 14 amino acids. CDR1 and CDR2 (germline): MDHEN, SYDVKM. CD45RO-negative CD8 cells positively selected for CCR7 made up the naive population, which excluded terminally differentiated effector memory CD45RA+ cells. Participating donors were healthy, HIV-negative adults free of recent acute infections or vaccinations.

The sequenced sample consisted of naive CD8+ T cells sorted from blood. The chain employs TRBV28 and TRBJ2-7; D is unclear. This sequence originates from a young man in good health. CDR3 nucleotides: TGTGCCAGCAGGCGGCGGACGACCGGCTACGAGCAGTACTTC. Translated: CASRRRTTGYEQYF. Filled out from reference TRBV28 and TRBJ2-7, the complete variable domain reads DVKVTQSSRYLVKRTGEKVFLECVQDMDHENMFWYRQDPGLGLRLIYFSYDVKMKEKGDIPEGYSVSREKKERFSLILESASTNQTSMYLCASRRRTTGYEQYFGPGTRLTVT.